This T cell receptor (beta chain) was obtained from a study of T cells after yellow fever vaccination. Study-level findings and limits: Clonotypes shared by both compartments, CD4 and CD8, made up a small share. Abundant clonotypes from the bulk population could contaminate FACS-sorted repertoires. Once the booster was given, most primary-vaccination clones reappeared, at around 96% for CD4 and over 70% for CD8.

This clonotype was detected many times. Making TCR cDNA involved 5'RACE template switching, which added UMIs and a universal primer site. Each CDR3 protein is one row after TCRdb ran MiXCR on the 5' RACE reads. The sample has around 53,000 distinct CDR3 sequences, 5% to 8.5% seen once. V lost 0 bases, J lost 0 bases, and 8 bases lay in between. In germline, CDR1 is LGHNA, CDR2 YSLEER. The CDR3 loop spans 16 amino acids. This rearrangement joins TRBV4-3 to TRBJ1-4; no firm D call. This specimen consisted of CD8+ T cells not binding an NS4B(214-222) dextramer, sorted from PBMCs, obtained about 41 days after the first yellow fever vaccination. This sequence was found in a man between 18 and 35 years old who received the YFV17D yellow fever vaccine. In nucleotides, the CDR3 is TGCGCCAGCAGCCAAGACCAACAGCCAACTAATGAAAAACTGTTTTTT. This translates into CASSQDQQPTNEKLFF.